This entry is about one TCR beta chain. The antigen remains undetermined. Measured with immunoSEQ multiplex PCR; TCRdb has only the in-frame clones, and not every one. This table has 2 million to 3 million clones, approximately 93% appearing once. This sample was taken from a study of shared clonotypes between healthy human individuals. Study outcomes and limitations: Across subsets, estimated richness was generally greater for naive than for memory populations. Only a few donors were included, so the genetic and exposure-history diversity represented was limited.

Sequenced input: naive CD4+ T cells from PBMCs. Subset: CD45RA+ positively selected. This sequence originates from a man aged 18 to 29 in good health. Some clones in this sample may be carry-over from other donors' samples.

CDR3 DNA: TGTGCCAGCAGACCGCGCTCCTCTCGAGGCTACACCTTC. This gives the protein CASRPRSSRGYTF. This chain joins TRBV6-5 and TRBJ1-2, with D unresolved. Germline-derived CDR1 and CDR2 are MNHEY and SVGAGI. The germline V and J ends were trimmed by 6 bases and 8 bases, with 16 bases remaining between them. The CDR3 consists of 13 residues.